These 8 T cell receptor beta chains originate from one sample sequenced in a study of blood T cell repertoires in COVID-19. The repertoire was sequenced with immunoSEQ multiplex PCR; TCRdb's copy has only in-frame clones and lacks some. The sample has 200,000 to 250,000 clones; about four fifths are singletons. The sample taken for sequencing was PBMCs or T cells enriched from blood (not recorded which). These receptors all stem from a man aged 60-69 years who had recovered from COVID-19.

The rearrangement uses TRBV9 and TRBJ2-5; TRBD1 might be the D (5 bases). Trimming removed 3 bases at V and 4 bases at J, with 16 bases between. The CDR3 consists of 15 residues. Germline assignment: CDR1 SGDLS and CDR2 YYNGEE. The CDR3 here is CASSAEKARGETQYF. DNA of the CDR3: TGTGCCAGCAGCGCCGAGAAAGCAAGGGGAGAGACCCAGTACTTC.

This clone was counted between two and nine times. The chain carries TRBV6-5 and TRBJ1-6; D unresolved. The length of the CDR3 is 15 residues. Germline V CDR1 and CDR2: MNHEY, SVGAGI. The V gene lost 0 bases and the J gene lost 7 bases, with 10 bases spanning the gap. CDR3 loop: CASSYSSGRNSPLHF. The CDR3 coding sequence is TGTGCCAGCAGTTACTCCAGTGGGAGGAATTCACCCCTCCACTTT.

This clone occurred once. The chain is built from TRBV11-1 and TRBJ2-5, with 11 positions matching TRBD1. The CDR3 has 15 residues. CDR1 is SGHAT and CDR2 is FQDESV in the germline V gene (reference sequence). The ends lost 1 base at V and 5 bases at J; junction bases unmatched: 3. CDR3 protein: CASSLGTGGRETQYF. The DNA of the CDR3 is TGTGCCAGCAGCTTAGGGACAGGGGGCCGGGAGACCCAGTACTTC.

The V call is TRBV27, the J call TRBJ1-1; D not certain. This CDR3 has 13 residues. Germline assignment: CDR1 MNHEY and CDR2 SMNVEV (reference sequence). With 3 bases removed from V and 1 base from J, the gap between germline ends came to 6 bases. The CDR3: CASSFFGNTEAFF. For the CDR3, the DNA is TGTGCCAGCAGTTTTTTCGGGAACACTGAAGCTTTCTTT.

V is TRBV29-1 and J is TRBJ2-5; 12 positions match TRBD1. V trimming: 4 bases; J trimming: 3 bases; junction bases outside the gene matches: 3. CDR1 SQVTM and CDR2 ANQGSEA come from the germline V gene. The CDR3 is 14 residues long. The chain's CDR3 is CSVGGTGGKETQYF. The CDR3 DNA sequence: TGCAGCGTTGGGGGGACAGGGGGCAAAGAGACCCAGTACTTC.

The J gene is TRBJ1-5, the V gene TRBV10-1; D gene unclear. The V gene lost 9 bases and the J gene lost 5 bases, with 11 bases spanning the gap. This CDR3 spans 12 amino acids. Germline assignment: CDR1 WNHNN and CDR2 SYGVQD (reference sequence). CDR3 sequence reads: CARSTVDQPQHF. The CDR3 DNA reads TGCGCCAGAAGCACAGTAGATCAGCCCCAGCATTTT.

CDR3 sequence reads: CATSRRGGFTDTQYF. The CDR3 bases are TGTGCCACCAGCAGACGGGGGGGCTTCACAGATACGCAGTATTTT. The chain recombines TRBV15 with TRBJ2-3; 8 positions agree with TRBD2. The germline V gene encodes CDR1 LNHNV and CDR2 YYDKDF (reference sequence). This CDR3 contains 15 residues. Trimming removed 2 bases from V and 2 bases from J; junction bases left unmatched: 3.

This chain uses TRBV6-5 with TRBJ1-1; TRBD1 agrees at 8 bases. J gave up 5 bases and V 6 bases, and 2 bases lay outside the gene matches. The CDR3 spans 12 residues. Germline CDR1 is MNHEY and CDR2 is SVGAGI. The CDR3, as DNA: TGTGCCAGCAGGGACAGGGTTACTGAAGCTTTCTTT. Its protein is CASRDRVTEAFF.